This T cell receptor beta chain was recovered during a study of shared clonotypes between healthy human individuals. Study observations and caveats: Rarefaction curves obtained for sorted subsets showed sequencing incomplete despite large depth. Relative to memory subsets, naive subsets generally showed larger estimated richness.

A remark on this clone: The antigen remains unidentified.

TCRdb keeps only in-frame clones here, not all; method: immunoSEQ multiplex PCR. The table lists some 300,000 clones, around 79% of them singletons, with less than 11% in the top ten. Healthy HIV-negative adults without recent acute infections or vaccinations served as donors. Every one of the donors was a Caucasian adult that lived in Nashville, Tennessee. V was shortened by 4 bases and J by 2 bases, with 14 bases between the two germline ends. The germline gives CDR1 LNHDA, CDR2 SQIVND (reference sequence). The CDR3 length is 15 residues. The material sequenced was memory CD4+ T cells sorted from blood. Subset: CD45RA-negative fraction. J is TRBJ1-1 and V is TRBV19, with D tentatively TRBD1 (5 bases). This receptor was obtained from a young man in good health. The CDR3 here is CASSRDSRTNTEAFF. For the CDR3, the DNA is TGTGCCAGTAGTAGGGATAGCAGGACAAACACTGAAGCTTTCTTT.